The sequence of this T cell receptor beta chain was determined in a study of cytomegalovirus exposure and HLA in healthy donors. This clone is a singleton in its sample. Amplification used 60 Vbeta primers and 13 Jbeta primers. The repertoire was sequenced with immunoSEQ multiplex PCR; TCRdb's copy has only in-frame clones and lacks some. The data show 160,000 or so clones, with around 73% seen just once and over 1.1% held by the top ten. This receptor was taken from a male donor in good health and CMV-seronegative. Material: PBMCs.

In DNA, the CDR3 is TGTGCCAGCAGCCCTCGGGACAGGGCAAGCGTCGAGGGGAATGAGCAGTTCTTC. Protein product: CASSPRDRASVEGNEQFF. V and J are TRBV13 and TRBJ2-1; TRBD1 matches at 9 bases. The CDR3 totals 18 residues. CDR1 PRHDT and CDR2 FYEKMQ come from the germline V gene (reference sequence). Trimming took 5 bases from V and 7 from J; bases not matched to a gene: 18.